These 28 T cell receptor beta chains were sequenced from one sample in a study of beta chain features in type 1 diabetes. Study-wide results and caveats: Type 1 diabetes patients had moderately but significantly shorter TCRB CDR3s in all four CD4+ subsets.

Antigens of these TCRs are unknown. The sequenced template was cDNA made from the entire isolated RNA. Repertoires were generated with immunoSEQ multiplex PCR, while TCRdb's copy carries only in-frame clones and drops some. The sample consists of almost 350,000 clones, about a tenth of them appearing once. Input material: central memory CD4+ T cells from blood. These receptors all come from a man in his thirties or forties with type 1 diabetes.

The chain uses TRBV7-8 and TRBJ1-6, with D unresolved. The CDR3 contains 16 residues. Germline loops: CDR1 SGHVS, CDR2 FQNEAQ. The V end was cut by 5 bases, the J end by 3 bases, with 14 bases between. The DNA for the CDR3 is TGTGCCAGCAGCCCAGCCGGAACGGACTATAATTCACCCCTCCACTTT. Its protein product is CASSPAGTDYNSPLHF.

The genes are TRBV6-5 and TRBJ2-1; perhaps TRBD1 as D (7 bases). The CDR3 length is 12 residues. Trimming left V 5 bases short and J 9 bases short, with 11 bases between. Germline loops: CDR1 MNHEY, CDR2 SVGAGI. CDR3 amino acids: CASSQGGTEQFF. The CDR3 bases are TGTGCCAGCAGTCAGGGGGGAACTGAGCAGTTCTTC.

The table lists this clone with a few counts. The chain couples TRBV10-3 to TRBJ2-3; perhaps TRBD2 as D (7 bases). Per germline, CDR1 ENHRY and CDR2 SYGVKD. This CDR3 comprises 15 residues. The V end lost 3 bases, the J end lost 5 bases, and 15 bases lay between the germline ends. DNA for the CDR3: TGTGCCATCAGTGATGGGGGGGGCCGAAAAGATACGCAGTATTTT. It translates to CAISDGGGRKDTQYF.

This clone has more than one count but fewer than ten. The chain recombines TRBV7-2 with TRBJ2-1; D may be TRBD1 (6 bases). This CDR3 comprises 14 residues. The ends were cut back, 7 bases at V and 5 bases at J, with 15 bases in the middle. Per the germline V gene, CDR1 is SGHTA and CDR2 is FQGNSA. CDR3 sequence reads: CASTNRAENNEQFF. The DNA of the CDR3 is TGTGCCAGCACCAACAGGGCCGAAAACAATGAGCAGTTCTTC.

The chain joins TRBV9 to TRBJ1-4; D is uncertain. The CDR3 covers 15 residues. CDR1 and CDR2 from the germline V gene are SGDLS and YYNGEE. Trimming stripped 0 bases from V and 2 bases from J, with 8 bases between. This CDR3 reads CASSVAWATNEKLFF. For the CDR3, the DNA is TGTGCCAGCAGCGTAGCGTGGGCCACTAATGAAAAACTGTTTTTT. Full variable domain (outside the CDR3, taken from reference TRBV9 and TRBJ1-4): DSGVTQTPKHLITATGQRVTLRCSPRSGDLSVYWYQQSLDQGLQFLIQYYNGEERAKGNILERFSAQQFPDLHSELNLSSLELGDSALYFCASSVAWATNEKLFFGSGTQLSVL.

V usage is TRBV7-9 and J usage is TRBJ1-4; 9 positions match TRBD1. CDR3 size: 12 residues. Losses at the gene ends were 10 bases for V and 7 bases for J; bases not matched to a gene: 4. Germline-derived CDR1 and CDR2 are SEHNR and FQNEAQ (reference sequence). CDR3 nucleotides: TGTGCCATCGACAGGGGGAGTGAAAAACTGTTTTTT. It codes for CAIDRGSEKLFF. The entire variable domain, with the rest obtained from reference TRBV7-9 and TRBJ1-4, is as follows: DTGVSQNPRHKITKRGQNVTFRCDPISEHNRLYWYRQTLGQGPEFLTYFQNEAQLEKSRLLSDRFSAERPKGSFSTLEIQRTEQGDSAMYLCAIDRGSEKLFFGSGTQLSVL.

The gene calls are TRBV7-9 and TRBJ1-1; weak D call: TRBD1 (5 bases). CDR1 is SEHNR, CDR2 FQNEAQ, per germline (reference sequence). This CDR3 has 15 residues. V was pared by 2 bases and J by 0 bases, with 10 bases between. The CDR3 sequence is CASSLMETVNTEAFF. DNA for the CDR3: TGTGCCAGCAGCTTAATGGAGACAGTGAACACTGAAGCTTTCTTT. The full variable domain, completed using reference TRBV7-9 and TRBJ1-1, is DTGVSQNPRHKITKRGQNVTFRCDPISEHNRLYWYRQTLGQGPEFLTYFQNEAQLEKSRLLSDRFSAERPKGSFSTLEIQRTEQGDSAMYLCASSLMETVNTEAFFGQGTRLTVV.

This clone was counted a few times. The identical CDR3 is also encoded by other nucleotide sequences in the sample. This chain links TRBV7-2 with TRBJ2-3; 7 positions agree with TRBD1. Germline-derived CDR1 and CDR2 are SGHTA and FQGNSA. V lost 6 bases, J lost 2 bases, and 5 bases stayed unmatched. CDR3 length: 14 amino acids. The DNA of the CDR3 is TGTGCCAGCAGAACGGGACAGCCCACAGATACGCAGTATTTT. Translating gives CASRTGQPTDTQYF.

This clone occurred a few times. V and J are TRBV30 and TRBJ2-2; 10 bases align to TRBD2. CDR1 and CDR2 (germline): GTSNPN, SVGIG (reference sequence). The CDR3 sequence is 13 residues long. J was trimmed by 3 bases and V by 8 bases; bases with no gene match: 3. This CDR3 reads CAGSGGYTGELFF. In DNA, the CDR3 is TGTGCCGGTAGCGGGGGGTACACCGGGGAGCTGTTTTTT.

This chain connects TRBV5-6 to TRBJ1-4; the match to TRBD1 covers 7 bases. Trimming removed 2 bases from V and 5 bases from J; junction bases left unmatched: 6. Germline assignment: CDR1 SGHDT and CDR2 YYEEEE. The CDR3 sequence is 15 residues long. The CDR3 region has the DNA TGTGCCAGCAGCTTTTGGGACAGTTCAAATGAAAAACTGTTTTTT. Protein product: CASSFWDSSNEKLFF.

The chain has TRBV23-1 and TRBJ2-6; weak D call: TRBD2 (6 bases). TRBV23-1 is classed as an ORF, of uncertain function. The CDR3 runs 18 residues. The V and J ends lost 6 bases and 1 base respectively, with 19 bases between them. The CDR3 bases are TGCGCCAGCAGCCAAGATTGGGCCCGGGGGTCTGGGGCCAACGTCCTGACTTTC. As protein: CASSQDWARGSGANVLTF.

J is TRBJ1-6 and V is TRBV28; D not resolved. Germline CDR1 MDHEN, CDR2 SYDVKM. Trimming shortened V by 7 bases and J by 9 bases, and 13 bases separated the two germline ends. CDR3 length: 13 residues. This CDR3 reads CASNLQDSSPLHF. In DNA form, the CDR3 reads TGTGCCAGCAATCTTCAAGATAGTTCACCCCTCCACTTT.

This clone came up many times. CDR3 sequence: CAIKERGGETQYF. CDR3 nucleotides: TGTGCCATCAAAGAGAGGGGAGGGGAGACCCAGTACTTC. This chain connects TRBV10-3 to TRBJ2-5; the match to TRBD2 covers 7 bases. This CDR3 has 13 residues. Germline lookup yields CDR1 ENHRY and CDR2 SYGVKD. The V segment lost 7 bases and the J segment 5 bases; nucleotides outside the gene matches: 7.

The table lists this clone with a few counts. The CDR3 spells CASSQEIQRAVGRTDTQYF. DNA for the CDR3: TGCGCCAGCAGCCAAGAGATTCAAAGGGCTGTTGGTAGGACAGATACGCAGTATTTT. The chain joins TRBV4-1 to TRBJ2-3, with no clear D. The ends were cut back, 0 bases at V and 3 bases at J, with 22 bases in the middle. The length of the CDR3 is 19 residues. Germline V gives CDR1 MGHRA, CDR2 YSYEKL.

V and J are TRBV6-1 and TRBJ2-6; D remains ambiguous. Trimming took off 2 bases at V and 1 base at J, with 9 bases between the two ends. This CDR3 region has 16 residues. Germline V lookup: CDR1 MNHNS, CDR2 SASEGT. This chain's CDR3 is CASSEMLGSGANVLTF. Here the CDR3 DNA reads TGTGCCAGCAGTGAAATGTTGGGGTCTGGGGCCAACGTCCTGACTTTC.

This clone was detected ten times or more. The J gene is TRBJ1-6, the V gene TRBV7-2; possible D gene TRBD1, 5 bases. Germline V lookup: CDR1 SGHTA, CDR2 FQGNSA. Trimming cost V 6 bases and J 9 bases, with 12 bases left between them. This CDR3 has 13 amino acids. In DNA, the CDR3 is TGTGCCAGCAGGGACGTGGGGGTTTCACCCCTCCACTTT. Its translation: CASRDVGVSPLHF.

This clone was observed a few times. The chain combines TRBV11-3 with TRBJ1-1; 8 bases match TRBD1. The V segment lost 4 bases and the J segment 5 bases; nucleotides outside the gene matches: 3. Germline assignment: CDR1 SGHNT and CDR2 YENEEA. The CDR3 length is 13 residues. The CDR3 region has the DNA TGTGCCAGCAGCTCGGACAGGGTAACTGAAGCTTTCTTT. Its protein is CASSSDRVTEAFF.

The chain is built from TRBV5-1 and TRBJ2-7; 10 bases are shared with TRBD2. Germline V gives CDR1 SGHRS, CDR2 YFSETQ. V was pared by 2 bases and J by 2 bases, with 1 base of the junction left unmatched. The CDR3 consists of 14 residues. The CDR3 DNA sequence: TGCGCCAGCAGCTTACTAGCGGGACCCTACGAGCAGTACTTC. It codes for CASSLLAGPYEQYF.

The chain joins TRBV9 to TRBJ2-7; the D call may be TRBD1 or TRBD2 (6 bases each). The CDR3 is 15 amino acids. CDR1 and CDR2 from the germline V gene are SGDLS and YYNGEE. The V and J ends lost 0 bases and 0 bases respectively, with 10 bases between them. The CDR3 DNA reads TGTGCCAGCAGCGTAGACGGGGGCCACTCCTACGAGCAGTACTTC. Translating gives CASSVDGGHSYEQYF.

V and J are TRBV6-5 and TRBJ1-3, with TRBD1 identical over 7 bases. From germline, CDR1 is MNHEY and CDR2 SVGAGI. Unmatched junction bases numbered 9, after V lost 10 bases and J lost 3 bases. The CDR3 runs 14 residues. The CDR3 coding sequence is TGTGCCACTACCACAGGGGTTAGTGGAAACACCATATATTTT. This codes for CATTTGVSGNTIYF.

In its sample, this clone was seen many times. The rearrangement links TRBV7-9 to TRBJ2-2; D gene uncertain. CDR1 and CDR2 from the germline V gene are SEHNR and FQNEAQ (reference sequence). There are 16 residues in the CDR3. Trimming removed 1 base at V and 5 bases at J, with 14 bases between. DNA of the CDR3: TGTGCCAGCAGCTTAGGAGCCGATTTGGCTACCGGGGAGCTGTTTTTT. This codes for CASSLGADLATGELFF.

A few counts support this clone. J is TRBJ1-1 and V is TRBV5-6; D is perhaps TRBD1 (5 bases). Germline lookup yields CDR1 SGHDT and CDR2 YYEEEE. The V and J ends lost 4 bases and 11 bases respectively, with 12 bases between them. There are 11 residues in the CDR3. The CDR3 DNA reads TGTGCCAGCAGCCATCGGGACGGGGCTTTCTTT. It translates to CASSHRDGAFF.

This clone was counted only a few times. V usage is TRBV5-5 and J usage is TRBJ2-7; D is unclear. Germline loops: CDR1 SGHKS, CDR2 YYEKEE (reference sequence). V gave up 0 bases and J gave up 4 bases, with 5 bases separating them. The CDR3 consists of 12 residues. The CDR3: CASSLATYEQYF. The CDR3 DNA follows: TGTGCCAGCAGCTTGGCGACTTACGAGCAGTACTTC.

This chain joins TRBV19 and TRBJ2-5; D not resolved. Germline CDR1 reads LNHDA; CDR2 reads SQIVND (reference sequence). The CDR3 runs 11 residues. Trimming shortened V by 3 bases and J by 5 bases, and 4 bases separated the two germline ends. The CDR3 DNA sequence: TGTGCCAGTAGTATGTGGGAGACCCAGTACTTC. Translation: CASSMWETQYF.

The V call is TRBV11-2, the J call TRBJ2-5, with TRBD2 matching over 13 bases. After removal of 6 bases from V and 3 bases from J, the junction contained 13 bases not matched to a gene. There are 18 residues in the CDR3. In germline, CDR1 is SGHAT, CDR2 FQNNGV. The CDR3 reads CASRPLAGGPFPKETQYF. The DNA for the CDR3 is TGTGCCAGCAGACCACTAGCGGGGGGGCCCTTCCCAAAAGAGACCCAGTACTTC. Combining the CDR3 with reference TRBV11-2 and TRBJ2-5 gives the whole variable domain EAGVAQSPRYKIIEKRQSVAFWCNPISGHATLYWYQQILGQGPKLLIQFQNNGVVDDSQLPKDRFSAERLKGVDSTLKIQPAKLEDSAVYLCASRPLAGGPFPKETQYFGPGTRLLVL.

J is TRBJ2-1 and V is TRBV27; D not resolved. V lost 0 bases and J lost 1, with 10 bases in between. The CDR3 has 16 amino acids. Germline V CDR1 and CDR2: MNHEY, SMNVEV (reference sequence). Written as DNA, the CDR3 is TGTGCCAGCAGTTTATCATATGTCGGTTCCTACAATGAGCAGTTCTTC. It specifies CASSLSYVGSYNEQFF.

J is TRBJ1-5 and V is TRBV29-1; D may be TRBD1 (5 bases). The CDR3 is 14 residues long. Trimming pared 5 bases from V and 2 bases from J, leaving 13 bases between. Germline assignment: CDR1 SQVTM and CDR2 ANQGSEA. The CDR3 DNA sequence: TGCAGCGTTTATGATCCGGGGCGCAATCAGCCCCAGCATTTT. It codes for CSVYDPGRNQPQHF.

The V gene is TRBV7-2, the J gene TRBJ2-7, with 8 bases lining up with TRBD1. Trimming took 4 bases from V and 2 from J; bases not matched to a gene: 13. Per germline, CDR1 SGHTA and CDR2 FQGNSA. This CDR3 has 17 amino acids. CDR3 coding DNA: TGTGCCAGCAGCTCTCTACTCCCCCTGGACAGGGCCTACGAGCAGTACTTC. It translates to CASSSLLPLDRAYEQYF.